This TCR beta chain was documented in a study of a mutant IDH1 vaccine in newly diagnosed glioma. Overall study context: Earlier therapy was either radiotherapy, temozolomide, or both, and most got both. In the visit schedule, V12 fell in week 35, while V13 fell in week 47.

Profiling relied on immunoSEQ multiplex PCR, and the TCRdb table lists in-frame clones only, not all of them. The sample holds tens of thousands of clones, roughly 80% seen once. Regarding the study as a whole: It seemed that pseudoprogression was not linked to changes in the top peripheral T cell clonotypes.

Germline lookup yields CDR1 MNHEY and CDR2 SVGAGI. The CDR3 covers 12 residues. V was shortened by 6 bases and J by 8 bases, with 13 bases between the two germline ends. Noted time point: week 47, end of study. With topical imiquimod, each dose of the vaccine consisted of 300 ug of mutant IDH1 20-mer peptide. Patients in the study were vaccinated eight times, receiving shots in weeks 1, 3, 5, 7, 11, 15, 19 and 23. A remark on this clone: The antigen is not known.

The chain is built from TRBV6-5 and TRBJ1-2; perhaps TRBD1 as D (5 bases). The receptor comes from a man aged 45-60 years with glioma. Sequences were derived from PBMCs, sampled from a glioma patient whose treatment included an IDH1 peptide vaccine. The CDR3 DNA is TGTGCCAGCAGGCAAGACAGCGGAGGCTACACCTTC. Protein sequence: CASRQDSGGYTF.